This T cell receptor beta chain was sequenced during a study of monozygotic twins with inflammatory bowel disease. Collection yielded roughly 2.3 ml of blood per donor. Total RNA from whole blood was isolated with no T cell sorting. A template switching step added UMIs, each with a 6-nucleotide sample barcode. Both TCRalpha and TCRbeta cDNA were subjected to two nested PCRs lasting about 17 and 10 cycles. Using the 5' RACE reads, TCRdb records one entry per CDR3 protein without DNA. Listed are approximately 390,000 distinct CDR3 sequences; 2% to 2.5% falls within the top ten. The receptor was derived from a human donor with ulcerative colitis or Crohn's disease, or a healthy co-twin of an affected twin (not recorded which). Sample: blood.

The CDR3: CAISEGGDWYF. This chain connects TRBV10-3 to TRBJ2-4; TCRdb's assignment of TRBD2 cannot be checked, as there is no DNA. The germline V gene has CDR1 ENHRY and CDR2 SYGVKD. The CDR3 runs to 11 residues.